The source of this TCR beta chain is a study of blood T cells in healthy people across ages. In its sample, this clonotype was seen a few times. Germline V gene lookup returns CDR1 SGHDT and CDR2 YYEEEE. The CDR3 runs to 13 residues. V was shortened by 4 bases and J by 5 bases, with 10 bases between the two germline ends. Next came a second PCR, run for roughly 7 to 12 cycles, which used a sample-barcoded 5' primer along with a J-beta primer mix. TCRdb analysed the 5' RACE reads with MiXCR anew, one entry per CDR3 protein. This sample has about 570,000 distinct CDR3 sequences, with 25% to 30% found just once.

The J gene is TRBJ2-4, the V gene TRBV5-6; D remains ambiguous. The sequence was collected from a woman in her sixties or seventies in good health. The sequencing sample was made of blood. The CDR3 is CASSLLGQNIQYF. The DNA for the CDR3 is TGTGCCAGCAGCCTCCTGGGCCAAAACATTCAGTACTTC.